A single sample is the source of the 21 T cell receptor beta chains below, sequenced in a study of T cell responses to AZD1222 COVID-19 vaccine (dated by TCRdb to 2020 to 2023). Taken with the paper, the label for time point translates to: about 28 days (+/-7) after the second vaccine dose. The library was built by means of the immunoSEQ multiplex PCR assay. The table was pulled from immuneACCESS by TCRdb, which kept in-frame rearrangements only. Such tables lose some clones; where checked, under half of the loss comes from unresolved V genes, and the rest has no known cause. The sample table holds approximately 200,000 clones, of which roughly 92% were seen once. The ten top clones hold roughly 1% of the sample. The specimen was peripheral blood, collected 28 days after the second AZD1222 dose. All receptors derive from an adult who received the AZD1222 COVID-19 vaccine.

This chain joins TRBV28 and TRBJ1-4; 8 positions match TRBD1. The V segment lost 4 bases and the J segment 9 bases; nucleotides outside the gene matches: 4. The CDR3 runs 13 residues. Germline V gives CDR1 MDHEN, CDR2 SYDVKM. The CDR3 DNA reads as TGTGCCAGCAGTTCAGGACAGGGCAAAAAACTGTTTTTT. It yields the protein CASSSGQGKKLFF.

This chain joins TRBV7-6 and TRBJ1-1; D is perhaps TRBD1 (5 bases). The CDR3 loop spans 14 amino acids. The ends were cut back, 5 bases at V and 0 bases at J, with 10 bases in the middle. Germline loops: CDR1 SGHVS, CDR2 FNYEAQ. The chain's CDR3 is CASSNRQLNTEAFF. The DNA of the CDR3 is TGTGCCAGCAGCAACCGACAGTTGAACACTGAAGCTTTCTTT.

This clone was seen just once. This sequence joins TRBV29-1 and TRBJ1-4, with TRBD1 as a possible D gene (6 bases). CDR1 is SQVTM and CDR2 is ANQGSEA in the germline V gene. This CDR3 is 13 amino acids long. V was cut by 7 bases and J by 7 bases, with 16 bases left in between. CDR3 protein: CSAGTQGVEKLFF. For the CDR3, the DNA is TGCAGCGCAGGGACACAGGGAGTTGAAAAACTGTTTTTT.

The V and J genes are TRBV5-8 and TRBJ1-3; the D gene is possibly TRBD1 (6 bases). In germline, CDR1 is SGHTS, CDR2 YDEGEE. The CDR3 covers 15 residues. Trimming cost V 1 base and J 12 bases, with 20 bases left between them. CDR3 in DNA: TGTGCCAGCAGCTTGCCGGGGACAACTTTAAATGGCATATATTTT. Translated, it gives CASSLPGTTLNGIYF.

This chain joins TRBV27 and TRBJ2-7; 9 nucleotides line up with TRBD1. Germline CDR1 MNHEY, CDR2 SMNVEV (reference sequence). The J segment lost 2 bases and the V segment lost 6 bases, leaving 5 bases of the junction unmatched. The CDR3 has 14 residues. Written as DNA, the CDR3 is TGTGCCAGCAGGAGGGACAGGGCCACCTACGAGCAGTACTTC. Translated, it gives CASRRDRATYEQYF.

This chain uses TRBV4-2 with TRBJ1-1; D gene uncertain. Trimming pared 7 bases from V and 0 bases from J, leaving 9 bases between. CDR1 is LGHNA and CDR2 is YNFKEQ in the germline V gene. The length of the CDR3 is 13 residues. The CDR3 DNA follows: TGTGCCAGCACCTCCGGGGTGAACACTGAAGCTTTCTTT. It codes for CASTSGVNTEAFF.

CDR3 in amino acids: CASSFYSGGAFNEQFF. CDR3 bases: TGCGCCAGCAGCTTCTATAGCGGGGGGGCCTTCAATGAGCAGTTCTTC. The V and J genes are TRBV5-1 and TRBJ2-1; 11 nucleotides align to TRBD2. The CDR3 runs 16 residues. J gave up 6 bases and V 2 bases, and 7 bases lay outside the gene matches. Germline CDR1 SGHRS, CDR2 YFSETQ.

V is TRBV28 and J is TRBJ1-5, with 7 bases matching TRBD1. Losses at the gene ends were 6 bases for V and 7 bases for J; bases not matched to a gene: 6. In germline, CDR1 is MDHEN, CDR2 SYDVKM. The length of the CDR3 is 13 residues. CDR3 amino acids: CASRRDRSQPQHF. CDR3 DNA: TGTGCCAGCAGACGGGACAGAAGCCAGCCCCAGCATTTT.

As regards this clone: A junction boundary mismatches the germline segment, possibly from a read error. The chain is built from TRBV7-9 and TRBJ1-2, with 8 bases lining up with TRBD1. The CDR3 extends over 12 amino acids. Per germline, CDR1 SEHNR and CDR2 FQNEAQ (reference sequence). CDR3 sequence (DNA): TGTGCCAGCAGTTTAGACAGGGGTGGCTACACCTTC. Encoded protein: CASSLDRGGYTF.

V gene TRBV6-9 combines with J gene TRBJ2-1; D gene unclear. Germline V gene sequence: CDR1 MNHGY, CDR2 SVAAGI. The CDR3 totals 17 residues. The V end lost 2 bases, the J end lost 3 bases, and 17 bases lay between the germline ends. Here the CDR3 reads CASSYECLGPVYNEQFF. As DNA, the CDR3 is TGTGCCAGCAGTTATGAGTGTCTCGGTCCCGTCTACAATGAGCAGTTCTTC.

V usage is TRBV9 and J usage is TRBJ1-6, with 7 bases that match TRBD1. Trimming took 0 bases from V and 7 from J; bases not matched to a gene: 4. The length of the CDR3 is 15 residues. Per the germline V gene, CDR1 is SGDLS and CDR2 is YYNGEE. The CDR3, as DNA: TGTGCCAGCAGCGTAGTCGCAGGGGGGAATTCACCCCTCCACTTT. Translated, it gives CASSVVAGGNSPLHF.

V gene TRBV15 combines with J gene TRBJ1-5, with D perhaps matching TRBD1 (5 bases). The CDR3 is made up of 12 amino acids. Germline lookup yields CDR1 LNHNV and CDR2 YYDKDF (reference sequence). V lost 1 base, J lost 7 bases, and 5 bases lay in between. The CDR3 region is CATSRGGQPQHF. The CDR3 nucleotides read TGTGCCACCAGCAGAGGGGGCCAGCCCCAGCATTTT.

The chain uses TRBV11-1 and TRBJ2-3, with TRBD2 as a possible D gene (6 bases). The CDR3 is made up of 14 amino acids. V dropped 5 bases and J dropped 2 bases, with 11 bases sitting between them. CDR1 and CDR2 from the germline V gene are SGHAT and FQDESV (reference sequence). The CDR3 region is CASSMGTSTDTQYF. CDR3 nucleotide sequence: TGTGCCAGCAGCATGGGGACTTCCACAGATACGCAGTATTTT.

This clone was detected once. J is TRBJ2-1 and V is TRBV7-2, with D maybe TRBD2 (6 bases). CDR1 and CDR2 from the germline V gene are SGHTA and FQGNSA. V dropped 2 bases and J dropped 3 bases, with 14 bases sitting between them. The CDR3 spans 16 residues. This CDR3 is CASSLRFMGGYNEQFF. CDR3 coding DNA: TGTGCCAGCAGCTTAAGGTTCATGGGGGGCTACAATGAGCAGTTCTTC.

The chain employs TRBV27 and TRBJ1-5; D call uncertain. Germline V CDR1 and CDR2: MNHEY, SMNVEV (reference sequence). V was cut by 6 bases and J by 0 bases, with 12 bases left in between. The CDR3 has 15 residues. CDR3 sequence (DNA): TGTGCCAGCAGCCCCCTAAGCCGTAGCAATCAGCCCCAGCATTTT. This codes for CASSPLSRSNQPQHF.

This rearrangement joins TRBV7-6 to TRBJ2-1; TRBD2 is a possible D gene (6 bases). This CDR3 is built from 16 residues. CDR1 is SGHVS and CDR2 is FNYEAQ in the germline V gene. The V end was cut by 2 bases, the J end by 6 bases, with 17 bases between. Here the CDR3 reads CASSLLQVGAGNEQFF. CDR3 coding DNA: TGTGCCAGCAGCTTACTTCAGGTGGGAGCGGGCAATGAGCAGTTCTTC.

The chain combines TRBV5-1 with TRBJ1-1, with a tentative D call TRBD1 (6 bases). Per the germline V gene, CDR1 is SGHRS and CDR2 is YFSETQ. V was trimmed by 1 base and J by 3 bases, leaving 16 bases between them. The CDR3 is 16 amino acids. CDR3 coding DNA: TGCGCCAGCAGCTTGCGGGGGGCGAGGGGTGACACTGAAGCTTTCTTT. This translates into CASSLRGARGDTEAFF.

This chain joins TRBV5-4 and TRBJ2-1; the D gene is possibly TRBD2 (6 bases). Germline V gives CDR1 SGHNT, CDR2 YYREEE (reference sequence). Trimming removed 0 bases from V and 2 bases from J, with 15 bases in between. This CDR3 has 17 residues. The CDR3: CASSLGQGLSTYNEQFF. The CDR3 DNA reads TGTGCCAGCAGCTTGGGTCAGGGACTTAGTACCTACAATGAGCAGTTCTTC.

The rearrangement uses TRBV5-8 and TRBJ1-5; tentative D call: TRBD1 (6 bases). Looked up from germline, CDR1 is SGHTS and CDR2 is YDEGEE. Deletions cut 2 bases from V and 6 bases from J, with 18 bases between. This CDR3 is built from 16 residues. The CDR3 sequence: CASSFTPGHLTQPQHF. The CDR3 nucleotides are TGTGCCAGCAGCTTCACCCCGGGACACCTAACTCAGCCCCAGCATTTT. The full variable domain, completed using reference TRBV5-8 and TRBJ1-5, is EAGVTQSPTHLIKTRGQQATLRCSPISGHTSVYWYQQALGLGLQFLLWYDEGEERNRGNFPPRFSGRQFPNYSSELNVNALELEDSALYLCASSFTPGHLTQPQHFGDGTRLSIL.

The chain couples TRBV27 to TRBJ1-1; 7 positions match TRBD1. The V and J ends lost 5 bases and 7 bases, in that order; junction bases with no gene match: 7. The CDR3 is 13 amino acids. In germline, CDR1 is MNHEY, CDR2 SMNVEV (reference sequence). The CDR3 coding sequence is TGTGCCAGCAGTCCTCGACAGGGCGGTGAAGCTTTCTTT. Encoded protein: CASSPRQGGEAFF.

J is TRBJ1-2 and V is TRBV7-2, with TRBD1 matching over 7 bases. The V gene's germline CDR1 is SGHTA and CDR2 FQGNSA. CDR3 size: 14 residues. V dropped 4 bases and J dropped 5; count of bases not matched to a gene: 7. The chain's CDR3 is CASSYGQAAYGYTF. In DNA, the CDR3 is TGTGCCAGCAGCTACGGACAGGCGGCATATGGCTACACCTTC.